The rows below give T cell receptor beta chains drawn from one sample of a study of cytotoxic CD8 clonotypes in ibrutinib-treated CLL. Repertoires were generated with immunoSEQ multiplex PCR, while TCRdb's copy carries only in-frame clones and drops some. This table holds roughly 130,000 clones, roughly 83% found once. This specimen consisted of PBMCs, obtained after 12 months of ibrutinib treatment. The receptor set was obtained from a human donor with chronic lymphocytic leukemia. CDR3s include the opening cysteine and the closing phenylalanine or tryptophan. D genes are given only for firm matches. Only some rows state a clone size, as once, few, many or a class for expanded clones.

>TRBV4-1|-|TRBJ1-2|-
CASSQELGADYGYTF
TGCGCCAGCAGCCAAGAGCTGGGGGCGGACTATGGCTACACCTTC
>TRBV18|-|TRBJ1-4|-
CASSFSGGEKLFF
TGTGCCAGCTCATTCTCAGGCGGTGAAAAACTGTTTTTT
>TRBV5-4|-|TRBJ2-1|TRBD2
CASSHRPGTSGRDEQFF
TGTGCCAGCAGCCACCGACCCGGGACTAGCGGGAGAGATGAGCAGTTCTTC
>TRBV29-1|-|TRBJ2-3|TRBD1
CSVDSGTGKWGGDTQYF
TGCAGCGTTGATAGTGGGACAGGGAAATGGGGAGGCGATACGCAGTATTTT
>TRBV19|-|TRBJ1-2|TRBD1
CASSLAHPTGQGAHGYTF
TGTGCCAGTAGTCTCGCACACCCAACGGGACAGGGGGCACATGGCTACACCTTC
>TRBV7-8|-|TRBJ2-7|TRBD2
CASSHRTSGSSYEQYF
TGTGCCAGCAGCCACAGGACTAGCGGGAGCTCCTACGAGCAGTACTTC
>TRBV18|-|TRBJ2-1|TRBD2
CASSSTGTSLWYEQFF
TGTGCCAGCTCATCAACCGGGACTAGCCTGTGGTATGAGCAGTTCTTC
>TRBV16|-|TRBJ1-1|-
CASSQSSLELLFF
TGTGCCAGCAGCCAATCGAGTCTCGAGTTGCTCTTCTTT
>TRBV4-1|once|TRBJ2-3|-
CASSQDWRVLDTQYF
TGCGCCAGCAGCCAAGACTGGCGGGTTTTGGATACGCAGTATTTT
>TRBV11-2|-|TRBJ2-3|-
CASSFSGALIGTQYF
TGTGCCAGCAGCTTCTCCGGGGCCCTCATCGGTACGCAGTATTTT
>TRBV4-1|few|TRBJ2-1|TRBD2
CASSQGPLAAYNEQFF
TGCGCCAGCAGCCAAGGGCCACTAGCGGCCTACAATGAGCAGTTCTTC